These 12 T cell receptor beta chains originate from one sample sequenced in a study of tumor-infiltrating lymphocytes in oesophageal squamous cell carcinoma (dated by TCRdb to about 2016). Receptor libraries were prepared by PCR. Sequencing was carried out with an Illumina HiSeq 2000. TCRdb passed the public sequencing reads through fastp at Q25 and MiXCR, retaining productive beta sequences. Every distinct CDR3 protein forms one entry, paired with its most common genes and DNA. The sample table contains approximately 9,700 distinct CDR3 sequences; only one count was recorded for roughly three fifths of them. Of the sample, approximately 33% is held by the ten largest clones. Sequences were obtained from esophageal tumor tissue. The source of these receptors is a male donor with esophageal squamous cell carcinoma.

This clonotype was counted only a few times. This chain links TRBV6-1 with TRBJ2-7; tentative D call: TRBD1 (5 bases). CDR1 and CDR2 from the germline V gene are MNHNS and SASEGT. The CDR3 length is 10 residues. The ends were cut back, 6 bases at V and 6 bases at J, with 6 bases in the middle. CDR3 in amino acids: CASRGREQYF. The DNA of the CDR3 is TGTGCCAGCAGGGGGCGCGAGCAGTACTTC.

CDR3 residues: CSAYLTGRPQDTQYF. CDR3 coding DNA: TGCAGTGCTTATTTGACTGGTCGGCCCCAAGATACGCAGTATTTT. The chain uses TRBV20-1 and TRBJ2-3, with D unclear. The V gene's germline CDR1 is DFQATT and CDR2 SNEGSKA (reference sequence). The CDR3 is 15 amino acids. The V gene lost 5 bases and the J gene lost 5 bases, with 20 bases spanning the gap.

This clonotype appeared a few times. V is TRBV7-6 and J is TRBJ2-3; no clear D gene. V lost 0 bases and J lost 4, with 2 bases in between. Germline CDR1 reads SGHVS; CDR2 reads FNYEAQ. The CDR3 has 12 amino acids. CDR3 in amino acids: CASSLAADTQYF. CDR3 in DNA: TGTGCCAGCAGCTTAGCGGCAGATACGCAGTATTTT.

Ten or more counts support this clonotype. V gene TRBV19 combines with J gene TRBJ1-6; TRBD1 is a possible D gene (6 bases). V lost 5 bases and J lost 1, with 6 bases in between. The CDR3 is 14 residues long. The V gene's germline CDR1 is LNHDA and CDR2 SQIVND (reference sequence). The CDR3 is CASSGQSYNSPLHF. Here the CDR3 DNA reads TGTGCCAGTAGTGGACAGTCCTATAATTCACCCCTCCACTTT.

V gene TRBV12-3 or TRBV12-4 combines with J gene TRBJ1-1; D is possibly TRBD1 (6 bases). V was shortened by 7 bases and J by 3 bases, with 24 bases between the two germline ends. The CDR3 consists of 17 residues. CDR3 nucleotides: TGTGCCAGCATCCTTTTCGAACAGGGTAGCGGGGACACTGAAGCTTTCTTT. The encoded protein is CASILFEQGSGDTEAFF.

V and J are TRBV18 and TRBJ2-5, with D uncertain. The last part of the DNA fits TRBJ2-7 better; the J call may be wrong. The CDR3 totals 13 residues. CDR1 and CDR2 (germline): KGHSH, LQKENI. The CDR3 coding sequence is TGTGCCAGCTCACCACCAGAGACCTACGAGCAGTACTTC. Translating it yields CASSPPETYEQYF.

This clonotype is termed medium-sized. This chain links TRBV12-3 or TRBV12-4 with TRBJ2-3, with TRBD1 matching 9 bases. Trimming cost V 0 bases and J 3 bases; bases outside gene matches: 10. The CDR3 spans 18 residues. CDR3 amino acids: CASSLALGQGSGTDTQYF. CDR3 DNA sequence: TGTGCCAGCAGTTTAGCGCTTGGACAGGGGAGCGGGACAGATACGCAGTATTTT.

The chain joins TRBV12-3 or TRBV12-4 to TRBJ2-7, with 10 bases lining up with TRBD1. The V and J ends lost 5 bases and 0 bases, in that order; junction bases with no gene match: 4. The CDR3 runs to 15 residues. The DNA of the CDR3 is TGTGCCAGCAGTCCCGGACAGGGGGTCTCCTACGAGCAGTACTTC. Its translation: CASSPGQGVSYEQYF.

This clonotype has a handful of counts. This chain joins TRBV12-3 or TRBV12-4 and TRBJ1-1; D is ambiguous. The CDR3 totals 13 residues. V was pared by 3 bases and J by 0 bases, with 5 bases between. CDR3 bases: TGTGCCAGCAGTTTGACGGTGAACACTGAAGCTTTCTTT. It encodes CASSLTVNTEAFF.

This chain uses TRBV12-3 or TRBV12-4 with TRBJ2-5; unclear D gene. The J call may be faulty, since TRBJ2-7 better matches the DNA end. The CDR3 extends over 12 amino acids. Here the CDR3 DNA reads TGTGCCAGCAGTAAAACTGGCTACGAGCAGTACTTC. Translating gives CASSKTGYEQYF.

This clonotype appeared once. In DNA, the CDR3 is TGTGCCATCAGGGGGACAGGGGGTTACAATGAGCAGTTCTTC. Amino acid sequence: CAIRGTGGYNEQFF. The chain employs TRBV10-3 and TRBJ2-6, with TRBD1 identical over 11 bases. The DNA end favors TRBJ2-1, so the J call may be wrong. The CDR3 extends over 14 amino acids. CDR1 ENHRY and CDR2 SYGVKD come from the germline V gene.

This clonotype was counted ten times or more. This chain links TRBV28 with TRBJ2-5; the match to TRBD1 covers 7 bases. V gave up 6 bases and J gave up 11 bases; unmatched junction bases: 12. The CDR3 has 13 residues. Germline loops: CDR1 MDHEN, CDR2 SYDVKM. DNA of the CDR3: TGTGCCAGCAGGCGAACAGGGGTCAATGAGCAGTACTTC. It specifies CASRRTGVNEQYF.